The rows below give T cell receptor beta chains drawn from one sample of a study of radiotherapy plus CTLA-4 blockade in lung cancer. TCRdb's copy holds only in-frame clones and misses some; the assay was immunoSEQ multiplex PCR. The data hold roughly 90,000 clones, with over 70% observed a single time. Sequenced here: peripheral blood, sampled from a patient treated with radiotherapy plus ipilimumab. The receptors come from a human donor with non-small cell lung cancer who had a partial response to radiotherapy plus ipilimumab. Some clones in this sample may be carry-over from other donors' samples. Both conserved end residues are part of each CDR3. D genes are given only for firm matches. Not every row has a clone size; where given, it reads once, few, many or a size class.

d_call j_call clone_size v_call cdr3_nt cdr3_aa
- TRBJ1-3 - TRBV4-3 TGCGCCAGCAGCCAAGGTCCGAGGGTCTCTGGAAACACCATATATTTT CASSQGPRVSGNTIYF
TRBD2 TRBJ2-1 - TRBV27 TGTGCCAGCAGTGTAAGCGGGAGACCCTACAATGAGCAGTTCTTC CASSVSGRPYNEQFF
TRBD1 TRBJ1-2 - TRBV11-2 TGTGCCAGCAGCTCCTACAGGGGACAGGGCTACACCTTC CASSSYRGQGYTF
- TRBJ1-2 few TRBV4-2 TGTGCCAGCAGATCCGGACAAGACTATGGCTACACCTTC CASRSGQDYGYTF
TRBD1 TRBJ1-2 - TRBV28 TGTGCCAGCAGTTTAGGATCCGGACAGGGGGGTAGCTATGGCTACACCTTC CASSLGSGQGGSYGYTF
TRBD2 TRBJ2-3 - TRBV6-6 TGTGCCGCGTCTAGCGGCCCTAGCACAGATACGCAGTATTTT CAASSGPSTDTQYF
TRBD2 TRBJ2-5 - TRBV6-5 TGTGCCAGCAGTTACTCTGACCGGGGGGAAAGGGAGACCCAGTACTTC CASSYSDRGERETQYF
- TRBJ2-7 - TRBV5-4 TGTGCCAGCAGCTTGGCTCTGGGGCCATCCTACGAGCAGTACTTC CASSLALGPSYEQYF
- TRBJ2-1 - TRBV30 TGTGCCTGGAGTGCCAGGTCCCTCGACAATGAGCAGTTCTTC CAWSARSLDNEQFF
TRBD2 TRBJ2-2 once TRBV7-9 TGTGCCAGCAGCCGCGGGGGGTTTGGAACCGGGGAGCTGTTTTTT CASSRGGFGTGELFF
- TRBJ1-2 - TRBV6-5 TGTGCCAGCAGGGAGGTAGTGGACTATGGCTACACCTTC CASREVVDYGYTF
- TRBJ2-7 - TRBV5-1 TGCGCCAGCAGCTTGTGGTCTGGACCGGGGGTTTCCTACGAGCAGTACTTC CASSLWSGPGVSYEQYF
- TRBJ1-2 once TRBV4-2 TGTGCCAGCAGCCTCGGAGGGGCCGCGGGTGATGGCTACACCTTC CASSLGGAAGDGYTF
- TRBJ2-7 - TRBV7-6 TGTGCCAGCAGCTTAGCGGCCAACTACGAGCAGTACTTC CASSLAANYEQYF
- TRBJ2-1 - TRBV7-2 TGTGCCAGCAGCCCCCAACCCCTTACTAGTCTTGGGCAGTTCTTC CASSPQPLTSLGQFF
- TRBJ1-1 - TRBV5-1 TGCGCCAGCAGACGGGCCACGGGATCGGGAGCTTTCTTT CASRRATGSGAFF
- TRBJ1-2 - TRBV28 TGTGCCAGCAGAGACACTAACTATGGCTACACCTTC CASRDTNYGYTF
TRBD1 TRBJ1-5 - TRBV6-5 TGTGCCAGCAGGTCGACAGGGTCCAGTCAGCCCCAGCATTTT CASRSTGSSQPQHF
- TRBJ1-4 - TRBV28 TGTGCCAGCAGTTTCGGAGGTCTTAATGAAAAACTGTTTTTT CASSFGGLNEKLFF
- TRBJ2-5 - TRBV10-2 TGCGCCAGCAGAGGACAATTTCCAATGCCCTCGGTCCCAGAGACCCAGTACTTC CASRGQFPMPSVPETQYF
TRBD1 TRBJ1-3 - TRBV28 TGTGCCAGCAGGAGAACCGGACAGGGAGAGATGAGGGACACCATATATTTT CASRRTGQGEMRDTIYF
TRBD1 TRBJ1-6 - TRBV28 TGTGCCAGCAGAGTTTATCAGGGGGTGCTCTCCTATAATTCACCCCTCCACTTT CASRVYQGVLSYNSPLHF
- TRBJ1-1 - TRBV11-3 TGTGCCAGCAGCTCCACCTTACGCGGGCGGGGCACTGAAGCTTTCTTT CASSSTLRGRGTEAFF
TRBD1 TRBJ2-5 - TRBV13 TGTGCCAGCAGCTCAACGAACGGCAACGACAGGGTGGAGACCCAGTACTTC CASSSTNGNDRVETQYF
- TRBJ2-1 - TRBV7-8 TGTGCCAGCAGCTTACCTCGACGGTTCAGGGCGATCAATGAGCAGTTCTTC CASSLPRRFRAINEQFF
- TRBJ2-5 - TRBV19 TGTGCCAGTAGTATATCCCAAGGAAAGGCAGGGAAAGAGACCCAGTACTTC CASSISQGKAGKETQYF
- TRBJ1-1 - TRBV5-1 TGCGCCAGCACCAACCCCACAGGGTTGAACACTGAAGCTTTCTTT CASTNPTGLNTEAFF
- TRBJ2-5 - TRBV11-3 TGTGCCAGCAGCTTTGGGTCGGGTTGGCGCCCCGAGACCCAGTACTTC CASSFGSGWRPETQYF
TRBD2 TRBJ2-5 - TRBV5-1 TGCGCCAGCAGCTTGCTAGGACTAGCGGGAGAAGAGACCCAGTACTTC CASSLLGLAGEETQYF
- TRBJ2-5 - TRBV19 TGTGCCAGTAGTATAAGTCTATCCGGCGGGCGGGAGACCCAGTACTTC CASSISLSGGRETQYF
- TRBJ2-7 - TRBV7-8 TGTGCCAGCAGCCTCCCCAGGGGCTTGGGGGAGCAGTACTTC CASSLPRGLGEQYF
TRBD2 TRBJ2-7 once TRBV28 TGTGCCAGCAGAGCGGGCGGGGGGTTCTACGAGCAGTACTTC CASRAGGGFYEQYF
- TRBJ1-4 - TRBV2 TGTGCCAGCAGTGAAGTGGGTCCGGGGGATGAAAAACTGTTTTTT CASSEVGPGDEKLFF
- TRBJ2-3 - TRBV5-1 TGCGCCAGCAGCTTGGGCGCGGTCGGCGGGGGCACAGATACGCAGTATTTT CASSLGAVGGGTDTQYF
- TRBJ1-2 once TRBV5-1 TGCGCCAGCAGCTTAGGGGCCGCGAGTAACTATGGCTACACCTTC CASSLGAASNYGYTF
- TRBJ1-2 few TRBV10-2 TGCGCCAGCAGTGCCGCTTCAAGTGAGGCTGGCTACACCTTC CASSAASSEAGYTF
TRBD1 TRBJ1-2 - TRBV5-4 TGTGCCAGCAGCGCGACGGACAGGGGTGGCTATGGCTACACCTTC CASSATDRGGYGYTF
TRBD2 TRBJ2-1 - TRBV9 TGTGCCAGCAGCGGGGGGGGTCGAACTAACTACAATGAGCAGTTCTTC CASSGGGRTNYNEQFF
- TRBJ2-7 - TRBV4-1 TGCGCCAGCAGCCAAATGCTAGCGTCCATTTCGTACGAGCAGTACTTC CASSQMLASISYEQYF
TRBD1 TRBJ1-6 - TRBV5-6 TGTGCCAGCAGCACGAGGACAGGGCCCTATAATTCACCCCTCCACTTT CASSTRTGPYNSPLHF
- TRBJ2-7 few TRBV9 TGTGCCAGCAGCGTAGGCTTTGCGGTCGCCTACGAGCAGTACTTC CASSVGFAVAYEQYF
- TRBJ2-5 - TRBV7-3 TGTGCCAGCAGCTTAACGGGGCTGGCGAGAGAGACCCAGTACTTC CASSLTGLARETQYF
TRBD2 TRBJ2-1 - TRBV7-6 TGTGCCAGCAGCTACCTACTAGCGGGGGGCCTCTCTGGGGAGCAGTTCTTC CASSYLLAGGLSGEQFF
- TRBJ1-5 few TRBV6-1 TGTGCCAGCAGTGATGTTAGGACCGGTCCCGGGAATTTT CASSDVRTGPGNF
- TRBJ2-5 - TRBV11-2 TGTGCCAGCAGCTTAGATCCGGGGGAGACCCAGTACTTC CASSLDPGETQYF
TRBD2 TRBJ2-2 - TRBV5-1 TGCGCCAGCAGGCATACCCCCGGGACTAGCGGGGGGGTTGGCACCGGGGAGCTGTTTTTT CASRHTPGTSGGVGTGELFF
TRBD1 TRBJ1-1 - TRBV2 TGTGCCAGGGGCGGGACAGGGGGGGAATTGCGGGAAGCTTTCTTT CARGGTGGELREAFF
- TRBJ2-7 once TRBV7-9 TGTGCCAGCAGCCCACGGGACAACTACGAGCAGTACTTC CASSPRDNYEQYF
- TRBJ2-7 few TRBV14 TGTGCCAGCAGCCAAGATAAAGAGTTCGAGCAGTACTTC CASSQDKEFEQYF
- TRBJ1-5 - TRBV28 TGTGCCAGCAGCTCTAGTGGAGGGAATCAGCCCCAGCATTTT CASSSSGGNQPQHF
- TRBJ2-7 - TRBV2 TGTGCCAGCAGTGAAGGTCGGGGGACCTACGAGCAGTACTTC CASSEGRGTYEQYF
- TRBJ1-3 - TRBV5-8 TGTGCCAGCAGCTTCCGGAGGGTTGGAAACACCATATATTTT CASSFRRVGNTIYF
TRBD1 TRBJ1-3 - TRBV5-1 TGCGCCAGCAGCTCCGCCGGGACAGCTGGAAACACCATATATTTT CASSSAGTAGNTIYF
TRBD1 TRBJ1-1 - TRBV27 TGTGCCAGCAGTTTTAGCGGCCAGGGGGCCCATCGTGAAGCTTTCTTT CASSFSGQGAHREAFF
- TRBJ1-5 few TRBV28 TGTGCCAGCAGTTTCCTACAGGGCCCGGGTCAGCCCCAGCATTTT CASSFLQGPGQPQHF
TRBD1 TRBJ2-3 - TRBV2 TGTGCCAGCAGTACCCGGACAGGGGAGGCAGATACGCAGTATTTT CASSTRTGEADTQYF
TRBD2 TRBJ2-5 once TRBV5-4 TGTGCCAGCAGCTTGGGTTATAGCGGGGGGTTATTTCGAGAGACCCAGTACTTC CASSLGYSGGLFRETQYF
- TRBJ2-1 - TRBV7-2 TGTGCCAGCAGCGACTCCCTGGTCCAGAGCTCCTACAATGAGCAGTTCTTC CASSDSLVQSSYNEQFF
TRBD2 TRBJ2-1 - TRBV11-2 TGTGCCAGCAGCTTATGGGGGGGACCAGATGAGCAGTTCTTC CASSLWGGPDEQFF